These 29 T cell receptor beta chains came from one sample sequenced in a study of cytomegalovirus exposure and HLA in healthy donors. PCR primers comprised 60 Vbeta and 13 Jbeta primers. Method: immunoSEQ multiplex PCR; TCRdb's copy keeps in-frame clones and lacks some. The repertoire has more than 95,000 clones, 76% of them found once; the top ten carry about 7.5%. Input material: PBMCs. These receptors were taken from a man aged 40-55 years in good health and CMV-seropositive.

Only one count was recorded for this clone. The chain employs TRBV28 and TRBJ2-3; TRBD2 aligns across 10 bases. This CDR3 is 17 amino acids long. The germline gives CDR1 MDHEN, CDR2 SYDVKM. Trimming removed 1 base from V and 4 bases from J; junction bases left unmatched: 8. CDR3 amino acids: CASSLSRSGGAADTQYF. The CDR3, as DNA: TGTGCCAGCAGTTTATCCCGAAGCGGGGGGGCCGCAGATACGCAGTATTTT.

The chain couples TRBV30 to TRBJ2-7; 11 bases are shared with TRBD2. V shed 4 bases, J shed 4 bases, and the junction held 6 bases outside the gene matches. Germline V lookup: CDR1 GTSNPN, CDR2 SVGIG (reference sequence). There are 14 residues in the CDR3. Written as DNA, the CDR3 is TGTGCCTGGAACAGACTAGCGGGAAAATACGAGCAGTACTTC. Its protein product is CAWNRLAGKYEQYF.

The gene calls are TRBV2 and TRBJ2-5; 9 bases agree with TRBD1. The J call may be mistaken, given a closer DNA end match to TRBJ2-7. The CDR3 consists of 15 residues. CDR1 is SNHLY, CDR2 FYNNEI, per germline. DNA of the CDR3: TGTGCCAGCGTCCCCTGGACAGGGGTGGCCTACGAGCAGTACTTC. Amino acid sequence: CASVPWTGVAYEQYF.

This chain links TRBV4-1 with TRBJ2-1, with D possibly TRBD2 on 5 matching bases. The V gene's germline CDR1 is MGHRA and CDR2 YSYEKL. With 2 bases removed from V and 11 bases from J, the gap between germline ends came to 13 bases. The CDR3 sequence is 13 residues long. The chain's CDR3 is CASSQPEGFKQFF. The CDR3 DNA reads as TGCGCCAGCAGCCAACCCGAGGGCTTTAAGCAGTTCTTC.

The chain recombines TRBV7-2 with TRBJ1-5; 9 positions match TRBD1. Germline V gene lookup returns CDR1 SGHTA and CDR2 FQGNSA. The V segment lost 4 bases and the J segment 7 bases; nucleotides outside the gene matches: 8. This CDR3 comprises 15 residues. This CDR3 is CASSSQQGAGQPQHF. For the CDR3, the DNA is TGTGCCAGCAGCTCACAACAGGGGGCAGGGCAGCCCCAGCATTTT.

V is TRBV2 and J is TRBJ2-4, with D maybe TRBD2 (6 bases). The V and J ends lost 6 bases and 0 bases respectively, with 15 bases between them. Germline CDR1 is SNHLY and CDR2 is FYNNEI. The CDR3 has 16 residues. The CDR3 reads CASRGFQGLAKNIQYF. The CDR3 DNA reads TGTGCCAGCAGAGGGTTCCAGGGACTAGCCAAAAACATTCAGTACTTC.

The rearrangement links TRBV9 to TRBJ2-1; possible D gene TRBD2, 6 bases. CDR1 is SGDLS and CDR2 is YYNGEE in the germline V gene. V lost 0 bases and J lost 8, with 15 bases in between. The CDR3 totals 15 residues. CDR3 sequence (DNA): TGTGCCAGCAGCGTAGACGGGACTCCCGGAGATGAGCAGTTCTTC. Translated, it gives CASSVDGTPGDEQFF.

The CDR3 loop is CASSPRGQGSGPNTEAFF. CDR3 DNA: TGCGCCAGCAGCCCTAGGGGACAGGGGTCTGGACCGAACACTGAAGCTTTCTTT. The chain combines TRBV4-3 with TRBJ1-1; the match to TRBD1 covers 10 bases. The CDR3 has 18 amino acids. Unmatched junction bases numbered 12, after V lost 4 bases and J lost 1 base. Germline CDR1 is LGHNA and CDR2 is YSLEER.

J is TRBJ2-7 and V is TRBV6-1, with TRBD1 as a possible D gene (5 bases). The V end was cut by 5 bases, the J end by 5 bases, with 10 bases between. This CDR3 is built from 12 residues. Germline loops: CDR1 MNHNS, CDR2 SASEGT. The CDR3 region is CASSQGNNEQYF. The CDR3 DNA reads as TGTGCCAGCAGTCAGGGTAACAACGAGCAGTACTTC.

V usage is TRBV9 and J usage is TRBJ2-2; 7 positions match TRBD2. This CDR3 comprises 12 residues. The ends lost 4 bases at V and 7 bases at J; junction bases unmatched: 1. Germline V gene data show CDR1 as SGDLS and CDR2 as YYNGEE. The CDR3: CASSWTSGELFF. CDR3 nucleotide sequence: TGTGCCAGCAGCTGGACTAGCGGGGAGCTGTTTTTT.

A few counts support this clone. This rearrangement joins TRBV7-6 to TRBJ2-5, with 10 bases lining up with TRBD1. With V trimmed by 3 bases and J by 11 bases, 6 bases remained unmatched. Germline values: CDR1 SGHVS, CDR2 FNYEAQ. This CDR3 contains 13 residues. Here the CDR3 reads CASSFGQGGEQYF. The CDR3 DNA follows: TGTGCCAGCAGCTTTGGACAGGGGGGGGAGCAGTACTTC.

This clone was detected only a few times. The J gene is TRBJ2-6, the V gene TRBV15; perhaps TRBD2 as D (7 bases). Per the germline V gene, CDR1 is LNHNV and CDR2 is YYDKDF (reference sequence). This CDR3 has 17 residues. The V gene lost 0 bases and the J gene lost 15 bases, with 24 bases spanning the gap. This CDR3 is CATSRERGGVMSDGLTF. Written as DNA, the CDR3 is TGTGCCACCAGCAGAGAGAGGGGGGGTGTGATGAGCGACGGCCTGACTTTC.

The V and J genes are TRBV7-2 and TRBJ2-7; 8 bases are a match to TRBD2. Germline V gene data show CDR1 as SGHTA and CDR2 as FQGNSA. The CDR3 is 17 residues long. Unmatched junction bases numbered 13, after V lost 2 bases and J lost 4 bases. CDR3 bases: TGTGCCAGCAGCTTAATCCCCCCCATCCGGGAGGGATACGAGCAGTACTTC. This encodes CASSLIPPIREGYEQYF.

The CDR3 is CASLLNGDSYEQYF. In nucleotides, the CDR3 is TGTGCCAGCCTATTGAACGGTGACTCCTACGAGCAGTACTTC. J is TRBJ2-7 and V is TRBV13; D gene ambiguous. Germline values: CDR1 PRHDT, CDR2 FYEKMQ (reference sequence). The germline V and J ends were trimmed by 8 bases and 0 bases, with 14 bases remaining between them. The CDR3 sequence is 14 residues long.

CDR3 coding DNA: TGTGCCAGCAGCTTGGGTGAGCGGGGGTTGGACTACGAGCAGTACTTC. This translates into CASSLGERGLDYEQYF. V usage is TRBV7-8 and J usage is TRBJ2-7; 8 bases line up with TRBD2. J was trimmed by 3 bases and V by 3 bases; bases with no gene match: 10. This CDR3 is built from 16 residues. Looked up from germline, CDR1 is SGHVS and CDR2 is FQNEAQ.

The CDR3, as DNA: TGTGCCAGCAGCTTGAAGGGGGCGACGGGCACTGAAGCTTTCTTT. Translating gives CASSLKGATGTEAFF. The rearrangement links TRBV5-8 to TRBJ1-1, with 7 bases identical to TRBD1. This CDR3 has 15 residues. Losses at the gene ends were 1 base for V and 4 bases for J; bases not matched to a gene: 7. CDR1 SGHTS and CDR2 YDEGEE come from the germline V gene.

V and J are TRBV5-3 and TRBJ2-6, with D possibly being TRBD1 (5 bases). TRBV5-3 is an open reading frame whose function is uncertain. There are 21 residues in the CDR3. Trimming pared 2 bases from V and 0 bases from J, leaving 24 bases between. The CDR3 reads CARSFRLQAPALYSGANVLTF. The CDR3, as DNA: TGTGCCAGAAGCTTTAGGTTACAGGCCCCTGCCCTATACTCTGGGGCCAACGTCCTGACTTTC.

In its sample, this clone was seen once. The V gene is TRBV6-5, the J gene TRBJ2-1, with 7 bases aligning to TRBD1. Trimming removed 2 bases from V and 9 bases from J; junction bases left unmatched: 7. The CDR3 has 14 amino acids. The germline gives CDR1 MNHEY, CDR2 SVGAGI. The CDR3, as DNA: TGTGCCAGCAGTTACGGCCAGGGGGTCAGTGAGCAGTTCTTC. Translated: CASSYGQGVSEQFF.

The rearrangement links TRBV7-8 to TRBJ2-1; 9 positions match TRBD2. Looked up from germline, CDR1 is SGHVS and CDR2 is FQNEAQ. CDR3 length equals 17 residues. J lost 1 base, V lost 2 bases, and 6 bases had no gene match. CDR3: CASSLMVRGGSYNEQFF. CDR3 nucleotides: TGTGCCAGCAGCTTAATGGTGCGGGGGGGGTCCTACAATGAGCAGTTCTTC.

J is TRBJ2-5 and V is TRBV4-2, with TRBD1 matching over 10 bases. The junction had 3 bases not matched to a gene; V was cut back by 1 base and J by 1 base. The germline gives CDR1 LGHNA, CDR2 YNFKEQ. The CDR3 consists of 16 residues. CDR3 region: CASSQGDRGLQETQYF. The CDR3 DNA sequence: TGTGCCAGCAGCCAAGGGGACAGGGGCCTCCAAGAGACCCAGTACTTC.

The sample holds many counts of this clone. This chain links TRBV5-4 with TRBJ2-7, with D perhaps matching TRBD2 (6 bases). There are 12 residues in the CDR3. The V end was cut by 7 bases, the J end by 6 bases, with 14 bases between. Germline CDR1 reads SGHNT; CDR2 reads YYREEE (reference sequence). The CDR3 coding sequence is TGTGCCAGCTCTCAGCCAGCGGGCGAGCAGTACTTC. Protein: CASSQPAGEQYF.

This clone was found a few times. The identical CDR3 is also encoded by other nucleotide sequences in the sample. V is TRBV2 and J is TRBJ1-6; D is perhaps TRBD1 (5 bases). This CDR3 is 15 amino acids long. Germline CDR1 reads SNHLY; CDR2 reads FYNNEI. The ends were cut back, 8 bases at V and 7 bases at J, with 18 bases in the middle. The CDR3 region is CASVRSGTENSPLHF. The DNA for the CDR3 is TGTGCCAGCGTTAGGTCCGGGACTGAGAATTCACCCCTCCACTTT.

V gene TRBV16 combines with J gene TRBJ1-4; D possibly corresponds to TRBD1 (6 bases). The germline V gene has CDR1 KGHSY and CDR2 FQNENV. This CDR3 is 15 amino acids long. V lost 1 base and J lost 3, with 9 bases in between. The CDR3 DNA sequence: TGTGCCAGCAGCCAATTTTCAGGGGCTAATGAAAAACTGTTTTTT. This sequence encodes CASSQFSGANEKLFF.

This clone has a handful of counts. The rearrangement links TRBV30 to TRBJ1-1; 9 bases line up with TRBD1. V lost 5 bases, J lost 3 bases, and 13 bases stayed unmatched. CDR1 is GTSNPN and CDR2 is SVGIG in the germline V gene (reference sequence). This CDR3 contains 16 residues. CDR3 in amino acids: CAWADTGTGSYTEAFF. In DNA form, the CDR3 reads TGTGCCTGGGCAGATACCGGGACAGGGTCATACACTGAAGCTTTCTTT.

A few counts support this clone. The J gene is TRBJ2-3, the V gene TRBV11-3; D remains unclear. The CDR3 is 12 amino acids. With 5 bases removed from V and 4 bases from J, the gap between germline ends came to 7 bases. CDR1 and CDR2 (germline): SGHNT, YENEEA. The CDR3 sequence is CASSLSADTQYF. CDR3 bases: TGTGCCAGCAGCCTAAGTGCAGATACGCAGTATTTT.

The J gene is TRBJ2-4, the V gene TRBV18, with D possibly TRBD1 on 5 matching bases. The V end was cut by 1 base, the J end by 3 bases, with 10 bases between. This CDR3 comprises 15 residues. Germline CDR1 and CDR2: KGHSH and LQKENI. The CDR3: CASSPLGQGKNIQYF. The CDR3 region has the DNA TGTGCCAGCTCACCACTAGGGCAGGGCAAAAACATTCAGTACTTC.

This chain joins TRBV7-2 and TRBJ2-7; TRBD1 might be the D (6 bases). The CDR3 is made up of 14 amino acids. Trimming took 5 bases from V and 2 from J, leaving 13 bases between them. Germline CDR1 reads SGHTA; CDR2 reads FQGNSA. Here the CDR3 reads CASSAGTRTYEQYF. The CDR3 DNA is TGTGCCAGCAGCGCCGGGACAAGGACCTACGAGCAGTACTTC.

The genes are TRBV28 and TRBJ2-2; the D gene is possibly TRBD2 (6 bases). The CDR3 extends over 14 amino acids. The ends were cut back, 6 bases at V and 7 bases at J, with 15 bases in the middle. Germline CDR1 is MDHEN and CDR2 is SYDVKM. CDR3 in amino acids: CASSPGLGGGELFF. The CDR3 DNA follows: TGTGCCAGCAGCCCCGGCCTGGGGGGCGGGGAGCTGTTTTTT.

This chain joins TRBV19 and TRBJ1-2, with 7 bases fitting TRBD1. This CDR3 has 16 residues. Germline trimming cut 4 bases from V and 3 bases from J; bases unmatched to any gene: 11. CDR1 and CDR2 (germline): LNHDA, SQIVND (reference sequence). The CDR3 sequence is CASSTVRDRTYYGYTF. The CDR3 region has the DNA TGTGCCAGTAGTACCGTCCGGGACAGAACTTACTATGGCTACACCTTC. Full variable domain (remainder filled in from reference TRBV19 and TRBJ1-2): DGGITQSPKYLFRKEGQNVTLSCEQNLNHDAMYWYRQDPGQGLRLIYYSQIVNDFQKGDIAEGYSVSREKKESFPLTVTSAQKNPTAFYLCASSTVRDRTYYGYTFGSGTRLTVV.